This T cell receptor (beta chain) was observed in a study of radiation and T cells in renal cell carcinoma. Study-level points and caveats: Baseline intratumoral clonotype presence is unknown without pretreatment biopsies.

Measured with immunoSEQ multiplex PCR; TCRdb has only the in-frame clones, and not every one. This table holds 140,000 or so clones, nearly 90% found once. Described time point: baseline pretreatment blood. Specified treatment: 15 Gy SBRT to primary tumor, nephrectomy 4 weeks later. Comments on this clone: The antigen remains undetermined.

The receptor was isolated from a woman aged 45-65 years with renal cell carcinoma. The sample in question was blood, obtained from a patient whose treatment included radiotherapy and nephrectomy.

The CDR3 coding sequence is TGTGCCAGCTCGAGGACAGCCAGATCTAGCACAGATACGCAGTATTTT. Translating it yields CASSRTARSSTDTQYF. J is TRBJ2-3 and V is TRBV2; a weak D match, TRBD1 (6 bases). Germline V lookup: CDR1 SNHLY, CDR2 FYNNEI. V was trimmed by 8 bases and J by 0 bases, leaving 18 bases between them. The CDR3 covers 16 residues.